Listed here are 25 T cell receptor beta chains from one sample, sequenced in a study of blood T cell repertoires in COVID-19. Here immunoSEQ multiplex PCR was the method, and the copy in TCRdb shows in-frame clones only, minus some. In the table there are approximately 140,000 clones, 88% of which are singletons. Sequenced material: peripheral blood. These receptors came from a man over 45 with active or convalescent COVID-19.

V and J are TRBV5-4 and TRBJ2-7, with D possibly TRBD1 on 5 matching bases. Trimming shortened V by 4 bases and J by 5 bases, and 13 bases separated the two germline ends. CDR3 length equals 13 residues. Germline V CDR1 and CDR2: SGHNT, YYREEE (reference sequence). This CDR3 reads CASSRIDSHEQYF. In DNA form, the CDR3 reads TGTGCCAGCAGCCGAATTGACAGCCACGAGCAGTACTTC.

The rearrangement uses TRBV30 and TRBJ1-6, with 7 bases aligning to TRBD1. This CDR3 comprises 15 residues. Germline CDR1 is GTSNPN and CDR2 is SVGIG (reference sequence). V shed 1 base, J shed 6 bases, and the junction held 6 bases outside the gene matches. The CDR3 sequence is CAWSGNRGPNSPLHF. The CDR3, as DNA: TGTGCCTGGAGTGGCAACAGGGGTCCTAATTCACCCCTCCACTTT. The whole variable domain, filled in from reference TRBV30 and TRBJ1-6, reads SQTIHQWPATLVQPVGSPLSLECTVEGTSNPNLYWYRQAAGRGLQLLFYSVGIGQISSEVPQNLSASRPQDRQFILSSKKLLLSDSGFYLCAWSGNRGPNSPLHFGNGTRLTVT.

V is TRBV28 and J is TRBJ2-2, with D unclear. CDR3 size: 16 residues. From germline, CDR1 is MDHEN and CDR2 SYDVKM. V gave up 6 bases and J gave up 1 base, with 15 bases separating them. CDR3 amino acids: CASRFGRLLNTGELFF. The CDR3 bases are TGTGCCAGCAGATTCGGAAGACTGCTGAACACCGGGGAGCTGTTTTTT.

The sample holds a few counts of this clone. V gene TRBV27 combines with J gene TRBJ1-5; 8 bases map to TRBD1. Trimming at V came to 0 bases and at J to 10 bases, leaving 5 bases not matched to a gene. The CDR3 loop spans 14 amino acids. The germline CDR1 and CDR2 sequences are MNHEY and SMNVEV (reference sequence). The CDR3 is CASSLSGQGAPQHF. CDR3 DNA sequence: TGTGCCAGCAGTTTATCCGGGCAGGGGGCACCCCAGCATTTT.

The chain recombines TRBV5-5 with TRBJ1-4, with D possibly TRBD1 on 6 matching bases. The CDR3 is made up of 18 amino acids. Germline CDR1 is SGHKS and CDR2 is YYEKEE (reference sequence). V lost 3 bases to trimming and J lost 8 bases, with 26 bases between them. This CDR3 is CASSSSTGWGGGSEKLFF. For the CDR3, the DNA is TGTGCCAGCAGCTCCTCAACAGGGTGGGGTGGCGGATCCGAAAAACTGTTTTTT.

This clone occurred once. This chain joins TRBV5-1 and TRBJ2-5, with D unresolved. CDR3 length: 14 residues. Germline CDR1 SGHRS, CDR2 YFSETQ. The V end was cut by 0 bases, the J end by 5 bases, with 11 bases between. CDR3 amino acids: CASSLGRSGETQYF. DNA for the CDR3: TGCGCCAGCAGCTTGGGACGGTCCGGGGAGACCCAGTACTTC.

This sequence joins TRBV7-2 and TRBJ1-2; D is perhaps TRBD1 (6 bases). The germline V and J ends were trimmed by 5 bases and 2 bases, with 15 bases remaining between them. The CDR3 has 15 residues. Germline V lookup: CDR1 SGHTA, CDR2 FQGNSA. The CDR3 sequence is CASSRSGHLNYGYTF. The CDR3 DNA sequence: TGTGCCAGCAGCCGGTCGGGACATCTGAACTATGGCTACACCTTC.

The rearrangement links TRBV7-9 to TRBJ1-1; D call uncertain. CDR3 length: 14 amino acids. Germline V gives CDR1 SEHNR, CDR2 FQNEAQ (reference sequence). Trimming stripped 3 bases from V and 4 bases from J, with 12 bases between. CDR3 sequence reads: CASSFEVRGTEAFF. Here the CDR3 DNA reads TGTGCCAGCAGCTTCGAGGTACGGGGCACTGAAGCTTTCTTT.

The chain employs TRBV18 and TRBJ2-5, with 10 bases lining up with TRBD2. Germline V gene data show CDR1 as KGHSH and CDR2 as LQKENI. The CDR3 runs to 13 residues. V lost 3 bases, J lost 5 bases, and 0 bases stayed unmatched. This CDR3 is CASSPTSGETQYF. CDR3 nucleotide sequence: TGTGCCAGCTCACCGACTAGCGGGGAGACCCAGTACTTC.

In DNA, the CDR3 is TGTGCCAGCAGCCTAACTCCGGGACAGGGTACAGATACGCAGTATTTT. As protein: CASSLTPGQGTDTQYF. The chain combines TRBV6-2 or TRBV6-3 with TRBJ2-3; 9 bases align to TRBD1. The V gene's germline CDR1 is MNHEY and CDR2 SVGEGT. CDR3 size: 16 residues. J was trimmed by 3 bases and V by 6 bases; bases with no gene match: 10.

The chain uses TRBV27 and TRBJ1-6; weak D call: TRBD1 (6 bases). CDR1 MNHEY and CDR2 SMNVEV come from the germline V gene (reference sequence). The CDR3 is made up of 20 amino acids. V dropped 5 bases and J dropped 1 base, with 24 bases sitting between them. The CDR3 here is CASSLRPGTNLGSYNSPLHF. The CDR3 DNA is TGTGCCAGCAGTCTCCGCCCCGGGACAAATTTAGGGTCCTATAATTCACCCCTCCACTTT.

This clone appeared once. The CDR3 here is CASSFGHSGNTIYF. The CDR3, as DNA: TGTGCCAGCAGCTTTGGACACTCTGGAAACACCATATATTTT. This rearrangement joins TRBV7-2 to TRBJ1-3; D might be TRBD1 (5 bases). Trimming stripped 3 bases from V and 0 bases from J, with 6 bases between. The CDR3 has 14 amino acids. Looked up from germline, CDR1 is SGHTA and CDR2 is FQGNSA.

The chain uses TRBV6-5 and TRBJ2-1, with a weak D call TRBD2 (5 bases). The ends were cut back, 7 bases at V and 6 bases at J, with 16 bases in the middle. The CDR3 has 14 residues. CDR1 is MNHEY and CDR2 is SVGAGI in the germline V gene. The CDR3 loop reads CASIQQPSSNEQFF. As DNA, the CDR3 is TGTGCCAGCATCCAACAGCCTAGCAGCAATGAGCAGTTCTTC.

This clone was recorded only once. V is TRBV7-2 and J is TRBJ2-7; a weak D match, TRBD2 (7 bases). From germline, CDR1 is SGHTA and CDR2 FQGNSA. Trimming took 8 bases from V and 6 from J, leaving 23 bases between them. The CDR3 extends over 15 amino acids. CDR3 DNA: TGTGCCAGCGCCTTCGCGTTCGGGGGGCAGGGCGAGCAGTACTTC. Protein sequence: CASAFAFGGQGEQYF.

This sequence joins TRBV19 and TRBJ1-1; maybe TRBD1 (5 bases). Germline CDR1 and CDR2: LNHDA and SQIVND (reference sequence). Deletions cut 1 base from V and 6 bases from J, with 6 bases between. There are 12 residues in the CDR3. The CDR3 bases are TGTGCCAGTAGTATAGGGGGCCCTGAAGCTTTCTTT. The encoded protein is CASSIGGPEAFF. Together with reference TRBV19 and TRBJ1-1, the CDR3 gives the full variable domain: DGGITQSPKYLFRKEGQNVTLSCEQNLNHDAMYWYRQDPGQGLRLIYYSQIVNDFQKGDIAEGYSVSREKKESFPLTVTSAQKNPTAFYLCASSIGGPEAFFGQGTRLTVV.

This clone was detected only once. The rearrangement uses TRBV29-1 and TRBJ2-7, with 9 bases aligning to TRBD1. J was trimmed by 6 bases and V by 8 bases; bases with no gene match: 8. CDR1 SQVTM and CDR2 ANQGSEA come from the germline V gene. The CDR3 loop spans 12 amino acids. CDR3 nucleotide sequence: TGCAGCTCCTCGGGACAGGGTAGCGAGCAGTACTTC. Amino acid sequence: CSSSGQGSEQYF.

This chain uses TRBV19 with TRBJ2-4, with TRBD2 as a possible D gene (5 bases). V lost 5 bases to trimming and J lost 0 bases, with 8 bases between them. Germline V gene data show CDR1 as LNHDA and CDR2 as SQIVND (reference sequence). CDR3 length: 14 amino acids. CDR3 nucleotides: TGTGCCAGTAGTGCCGGACTAGCCAAAAACATTCAGTACTTC. Residues: CASSAGLAKNIQYF.

CDR3 nucleotides: TGTGCCAGCAGCTTTACCGGGACTAGCGGATACAATGAGCAGTTCTTC. It specifies CASSFTGTSGYNEQFF. The rearrangement uses TRBV11-1 and TRBJ2-1, with 11 positions matching TRBD2. CDR1 and CDR2 from the germline V gene are SGHAT and FQDESV (reference sequence). This CDR3 is built from 16 residues. Germline trimming cut 3 bases from V and 4 bases from J; bases unmatched to any gene: 5.

This clone showed up many times. J is TRBJ2-2 and V is TRBV11-1; D gene unclear. Germline V gene sequence: CDR1 SGHAT, CDR2 FQDESV (reference sequence). Between the trimmed V and J ends, which lost 5 bases and 1 base, there was a span of 11 bases. The CDR3 is 15 residues long. The DNA for the CDR3 is TGTGCCAGCAGCCAGCTGGCAGGGAACACCGGGGAGCTGTTTTTT. This sequence encodes CASSQLAGNTGELFF.

This clone has a handful of counts. CDR3 coding DNA: TGTGCCTGGAGTGTTTGTGCGGAGTGTGAGCAGTACTTC. Translation gives CAWSVCAECEQYF. V is TRBV30 and J is TRBJ2-7; D ambiguous. CDR1 is GTSNPN, CDR2 SVGIG, per germline (reference sequence). V was cut by 0 bases and J by 7 bases, with 13 bases left in between. CDR3 length equals 13 residues.

A note on this clone: The sample holds other DNA sequences that translate to the same CDR3. The rearrangement joins TRBV28 to TRBJ1-3; D is unresolved. Germline CDR1 reads MDHEN; CDR2 reads SYDVKM. V gave up 3 bases and J gave up 4 bases, with 10 bases separating them. CDR3 size: 14 residues. CDR3 in amino acids: CASSFGQAGNTIYF. As DNA, the CDR3 is TGTGCCAGCAGTTTCGGCCAGGCCGGAAACACCATATATTTT.

This clone was detected only a few times. CDR3 DNA sequence: TGTGCCAGCAGCCCCAGGACTGGGAGCGGCACAGATACGCAGTATTTT. Protein sequence: CASSPRTGSGTDTQYF. This rearrangement joins TRBV7-8 to TRBJ2-3, with a possible D match to TRBD2 (5 bases). Trimming pared 5 bases from V and 1 base from J, leaving 16 bases between. Looked up from germline, CDR1 is SGHVS and CDR2 is FQNEAQ. CDR3 length equals 16 residues.

V gene TRBV11-2 combines with J gene TRBJ1-2, with TRBD1 as a possible D gene (6 bases). This CDR3 comprises 12 residues. V was shortened by 5 bases and J by 5 bases, with 9 bases between the two germline ends. Per germline, CDR1 SGHAT and CDR2 FQNNGV. CDR3 residues: CASSNTGYGYTF. The CDR3 region has the DNA TGTGCCAGCAGCAATACAGGGTATGGCTACACCTTC. The complete variable domain, with remaining parts taken from reference TRBV11-2 and TRBJ1-2, reads EAGVAQSPRYKIIEKRQSVAFWCNPISGHATLYWYQQILGQGPKLLIQFQNNGVVDDSQLPKDRFSAERLKGVDSTLKIQPAKLEDSAVYLCASSNTGYGYTFGSGTRLTVV.

In this sample, this clone turned up a few times. This chain joins TRBV28 and TRBJ1-1, with D possibly matching TRBD1 (5 bases). Germline V gene data show CDR1 as MDHEN and CDR2 as SYDVKM. This CDR3 region has 15 residues. V gave up 3 bases and J gave up 3 bases, with 14 bases separating them. The CDR3 is CASSLGGTGYTEAFF. CDR3 in DNA: TGTGCCAGCAGTTTGGGGGGGACGGGGTACACTGAAGCTTTCTTT.

This chain connects TRBV20-1 to TRBJ1-5, with D possibly matching TRBD1 (6 bases). The V end lost 3 bases, the J end lost 4 bases, and 13 bases lay between the germline ends. From germline, CDR1 is DFQATT and CDR2 SNEGSKA (reference sequence). CDR3 length equals 14 residues. This CDR3 is CSASQTGTNQPQHF. The CDR3, as DNA: TGCAGTGCTAGTCAAACAGGGACGAATCAGCCCCAGCATTTT.